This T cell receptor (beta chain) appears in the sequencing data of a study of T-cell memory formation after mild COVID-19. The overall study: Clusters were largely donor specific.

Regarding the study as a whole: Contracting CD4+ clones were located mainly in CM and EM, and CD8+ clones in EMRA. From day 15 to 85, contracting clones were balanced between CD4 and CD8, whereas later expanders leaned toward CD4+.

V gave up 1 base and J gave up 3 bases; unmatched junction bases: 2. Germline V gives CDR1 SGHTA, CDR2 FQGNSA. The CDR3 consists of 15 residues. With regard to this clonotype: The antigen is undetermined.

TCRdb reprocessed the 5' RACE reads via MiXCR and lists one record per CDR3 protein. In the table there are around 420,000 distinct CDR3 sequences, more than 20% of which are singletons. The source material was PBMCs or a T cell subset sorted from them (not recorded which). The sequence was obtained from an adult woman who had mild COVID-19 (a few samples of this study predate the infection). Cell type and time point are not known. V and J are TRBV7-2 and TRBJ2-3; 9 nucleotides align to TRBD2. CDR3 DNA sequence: TGTGCCAGCAGCTTAGTGGGACTAGCAACAGATACGCAGTATTTT. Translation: CASSLVGLATDTQYF.